One sample yielded the 27 T cell receptor beta chains listed below, sequenced in a study of T cell responses to AZD1222 COVID-19 vaccine. TCRdb's table, derived via immunoSEQ multiplex PCR, lists solely in-frame clones and lacks some. This table has over 150,000 clones, 85% to 90% appearing once. The sequences come from peripheral blood, collected on day 0 of AZD1222 vaccination. The receptors stem from an adult in good health.

This chain uses TRBV19 with TRBJ1-2; D ambiguous. Trimming took 3 bases from V and 0 from J, leaving 11 bases between them. CDR1 is LNHDA, CDR2 SQIVND, per germline (reference sequence). The CDR3 length is 15 residues. The CDR3 spells CASSIRTGPNYGYTF. The CDR3, as DNA: TGTGCCAGTAGTATCCGGACTGGCCCTAACTATGGCTACACCTTC. The whole variable domain, remainder taken from reference TRBV19 and TRBJ1-2, is DGGITQSPKYLFRKEGQNVTLSCEQNLNHDAMYWYRQDPGQGLRLIYYSQIVNDFQKGDIAEGYSVSREKKESFPLTVTSAQKNPTAFYLCASSIRTGPNYGYTFGSGTRLTVV.

This chain links TRBV11-2 with TRBJ2-1; a possible D gene is TRBD2 (6 bases). Deletions cut 5 bases from V and 3 bases from J, with 17 bases between. This CDR3 is 16 amino acids long. From germline, CDR1 is SGHAT and CDR2 FQNNGV. The CDR3, as DNA: TGTGCCAGCAGCACGCCCTTTAGCGGAGTCTACAATGAGCAGTTCTTC. Its translation: CASSTPFSGVYNEQFF.

V is TRBV27 and J is TRBJ1-6, with TRBD1 matching 8 bases. The germline gives CDR1 MNHEY, CDR2 SMNVEV (reference sequence). This CDR3 region has 14 residues. V was clipped by 6 bases and J by 7 bases; unmatched bases: 5. The CDR3 loop reads CASRGTGTNSPLHF. The CDR3 bases are TGTGCCAGCAGGGGGACAGGCACCAATTCACCCCTCCACTTT.

The gene calls are TRBV28 and TRBJ1-6, with D tentatively TRBD1 (6 bases). This CDR3 is 14 amino acids long. Trimming took 4 bases from V and 6 from J, leaving 10 bases between them. Germline CDR1 MDHEN, CDR2 SYDVKM. The CDR3, as DNA: TGTGCCAGCAGTTCGGACAGTGGTAATTCACCCCTCCACTTT. Translating it yields CASSSDSGNSPLHF.

About this clone: The identical CDR3 is also encoded by other nucleotide sequences in the sample. The V call is TRBV6-5, the J call TRBJ1-3; D possibly corresponds to TRBD1 (5 bases). Trimming took off 4 bases at V and 1 base at J, with 11 bases between the two ends. Germline V gene lookup returns CDR1 MNHEY and CDR2 SVGAGI. CDR3 size: 15 residues. The CDR3 nucleotides are TGTGCCAGCAGTTCCCCCGGGGGATCTGGAAACACCATATATTTT. Residues: CASSSPGGSGNTIYF.

V gene TRBV28 combines with J gene TRBJ2-7; unclear D gene. CDR1 is MDHEN, CDR2 SYDVKM, per germline. Between the trimmed V and J ends, which lost 3 bases and 2 bases, there was a span of 14 bases. The CDR3 sequence is 15 residues long. Here the CDR3 reads CASSLAGVSTYEQYF. Here the CDR3 DNA reads TGTGCCAGCAGTTTGGCTGGGGTCTCAACCTACGAGCAGTACTTC.

V is TRBV19 and J is TRBJ1-1, with TRBD1 as a possible D gene (5 bases). The CDR3 has 15 residues. Trimming took 7 bases from V and 1 from J, leaving 16 bases between them. Per the germline V gene, CDR1 is LNHDA and CDR2 is SQIVND (reference sequence). CDR3 amino acids: CASISGGLGNTEAFF. DNA for the CDR3: TGTGCCAGTATCTCCGGGGGTCTGGGGAACACTGAAGCTTTCTTT.

The gene calls are TRBV5-4 and TRBJ2-2, with D possibly matching TRBD2 (5 bases). Germline-derived CDR1 and CDR2 are SGHNT and YYREEE (reference sequence). Trimming took off 0 bases at V and 3 bases at J, with 6 bases between the two ends. The CDR3 covers 14 residues. CDR3 sequence: CASSLVRDTGELFF. The CDR3 DNA reads as TGTGCCAGCAGCTTGGTGAGGGACACCGGGGAGCTGTTTTTT.

On this clone: Additional DNA sequences in this sample encode the identical CDR3. J is TRBJ1-5 and V is TRBV18; TRBD1 aligns across 9 bases. J was trimmed by 4 bases and V by 2 bases; bases with no gene match: 0. CDR3 size: 14 residues. In germline, CDR1 is KGHSH, CDR2 LQKENI. The CDR3 loop is CASSPGQGNQPQHF. As DNA, the CDR3 is TGTGCCAGCTCACCAGGACAGGGGAATCAGCCCCAGCATTTT.

The chain carries TRBV29-1 and TRBJ1-2; possible D gene TRBD1, 5 bases. The length of the CDR3 is 12 residues. The germline V gene encodes CDR1 SQVTM and CDR2 ANQGSEA. Trimming removed 6 bases at V and 4 bases at J, with 12 bases between. CDR3 nucleotides: TGCAGCGTCCTCCAGGGTGCCTATGGCTACACCTTC. Its protein product is CSVLQGAYGYTF.

The V and J genes are TRBV7-2 and TRBJ1-1, with a possible D match to TRBD1 (5 bases). This CDR3 is 18 amino acids long. Per germline, CDR1 SGHTA and CDR2 FQGNSA. V lost 0 bases and J 1 base, leaving 18 bases between the germline ends. The CDR3 sequence: CASSLANRGRAENTEAFF. Written as DNA, the CDR3 is TGTGCCAGCAGCTTAGCGAATAGGGGACGCGCAGAGAACACTGAAGCTTTCTTT.

The chain couples TRBV14 to TRBJ2-5; TRBD2 agrees at 8 bases. Germline V CDR1 and CDR2: SGHDN, FVKESK. The trim removed 4 bases at V and 5 bases at J, leaving 12 bases unmatched. The CDR3 spans 16 residues. The CDR3 here is CASSRFGGAALETQYF. Here the CDR3 DNA reads TGTGCCAGCAGCCGCTTCGGGGGGGCCGCTTTGGAGACCCAGTACTTC.

This sequence joins TRBV28 and TRBJ2-6; 8 positions match TRBD1. V shed 4 bases and J 4 bases; nucleotides not matched to a gene: 12. CDR3 size: 18 residues. The germline V gene encodes CDR1 MDHEN and CDR2 SYDVKM. CDR3 residues: CASSSHRTGSVGANVLTF. CDR3 bases: TGTGCCAGCAGTTCGCACCGGACAGGGTCAGTGGGGGCCAACGTCCTGACTTTC.

V and J are TRBV12-3 or TRBV12-4 and TRBJ2-5, with D tentatively TRBD2 (5 bases). CDR3 size: 13 residues. V was pared by 3 bases and J by 3 bases, with 8 bases between. The CDR3 loop is CASSFAGKETQYF. For the CDR3, the DNA is TGTGCCAGCAGTTTCGCCGGGAAAGAGACCCAGTACTTC.

The chain joins TRBV5-6 to TRBJ1-6; D not certain. This CDR3 spans 15 amino acids. Between the trimmed V and J ends, which lost 0 bases and 4 bases, there was a span of 8 bases. Germline V gene sequence: CDR1 SGHDT, CDR2 YYEEEE. CDR3 DNA sequence: TGTGCCAGCAGCTTGGTCGGGAGGTATAATTCACCCCTCCACTTT. Translating it yields CASSLVGRYNSPLHF.

The chain recombines TRBV27 with TRBJ2-5, with 12 bases aligning to TRBD2. The germline V gene has CDR1 MNHEY and CDR2 SMNVEV (reference sequence). CDR3 length: 16 amino acids. Losses at the gene ends were 5 bases for V and 4 bases for J; bases not matched to a gene: 8. CDR3 nucleotide sequence: TGTGCCAGCAGTCTAGCGGGGGGGGTCTTAGGAGAGACCCAGTACTTC. This sequence encodes CASSLAGGVLGETQYF.

This clone occurred once. The chain is built from TRBV5-1 and TRBJ2-7, with 8 bases aligning to TRBD1. After removal of 4 bases from V and 4 bases from J, the junction contained 7 bases not matched to a gene. The CDR3 has 14 amino acids. Germline values: CDR1 SGHRS, CDR2 YFSETQ. The CDR3 DNA sequence: TGCGCCAGCAGCCCCGACACAGGGGGATACGAGCAGTACTTC. It encodes CASSPDTGGYEQYF.

J is TRBJ2-1 and V is TRBV5-4; 13 nucleotides agree with TRBD2. Looked up from germline, CDR1 is SGHNT and CDR2 is YYREEE (reference sequence). This CDR3 contains 16 residues. J gave up 10 bases and V 5 bases, and 12 bases lay outside the gene matches. The CDR3 loop reads CASSLPTSGGSEEQFF. As DNA, the CDR3 is TGTGCCAGCAGTTTGCCGACTAGCGGGGGGTCAGAGGAGCAGTTCTTC.

This chain joins TRBV18 and TRBJ2-3, with D uncertain. CDR1 is KGHSH, CDR2 LQKENI, per germline. The V end lost 0 bases, the J end lost 2 bases, and 12 bases lay between the germline ends. This CDR3 region has 16 residues. CDR3 loop: CASSPPRHSDTDTQYF. The DNA for the CDR3 is TGTGCCAGCTCACCACCGCGCCATTCTGACACAGATACGCAGTATTTT.

This sequence joins TRBV28 and TRBJ1-2, with 7 bases aligning to TRBD1. CDR1 is MDHEN, CDR2 SYDVKM, per germline. Unmatched junction bases numbered 11, after V lost 4 bases and J lost 6 bases. CDR3 size: 15 residues. The CDR3 is CASSSRESRGDGYTF. In DNA, the CDR3 is TGTGCCAGCAGTTCCCGCGAGAGCAGGGGGGATGGCTACACCTTC.

The J gene is TRBJ2-3, the V gene TRBV6-5, with a weak D call TRBD1 (5 bases). Germline V gene data show CDR1 as MNHEY and CDR2 as SVGAGI. The ends were cut back, 9 bases at V and 2 bases at J, with 12 bases in the middle. The CDR3 is 13 amino acids. CDR3 DNA sequence: TGTGCCAGTCAACCAGGGTACACAGATACGCAGTATTTT. This codes for CASQPGYTDTQYF.

This clone was recorded only once. The chain recombines TRBV21-1 with TRBJ1-2; the listed D gene, TRBD1, was not tested against the DNA. TRBV21-1 is a pseudogene segment. This CDR3 is built from 17 residues. CDR3 amino acids: CASSKFLPGQLGECYTF. The CDR3, as DNA: TGTGCCAGCAGCAAATTTCTTCCGGGACAGCTGGGGGAGTGCTACACCTTC.

The count of this clone is one. The genes are TRBV6-6 and TRBJ2-3; tentatively, D is TRBD2 (8 bases). The CDR3 spans 21 residues. V lost 6 bases and J 0 bases, leaving 31 bases between the germline ends. CDR1 and CDR2 from the germline V gene are MNHNY and SVGAGI (reference sequence). The CDR3 is CASSTTPGGGGQLNSTDTQYF. In nucleotides, the CDR3 is TGTGCCAGCAGCACAACTCCGGGAGGGGGCGGACAACTTAATAGCACAGATACGCAGTATTTT.

The chain joins TRBV6-6 to TRBJ1-3; possible D gene TRBD1, 6 bases. The germline V and J ends were trimmed by 6 bases and 0 bases, with 15 bases remaining between them. The germline gives CDR1 MNHNY, CDR2 SVGAGI (reference sequence). This CDR3 has 16 residues. The CDR3 DNA follows: TGTGCCAGCAGGGACCCGACAGGCCGCTCTGGAAACACCATATATTTT. Amino acids: CASRDPTGRSGNTIYF.

The chain is built from TRBV6-2 or TRBV6-3 and TRBJ1-1; D unresolved. The CDR3 covers 12 residues. The germline V and J ends were trimmed by 0 bases and 11 bases, with 10 bases remaining between them. Germline V gene data show CDR1 as MNHEY and CDR2 as SVGEGT. The CDR3 region has the DNA TGTGCCAGCAGTTACTCGGGGAATTTTGCTTTCTTT. Its translation is CASSYSGNFAFF.

CDR3 sequence (DNA): TGTGCCATCACCGGTACCGGGGCCAACACCGGGGAGCTGTTTTTT. It translates to CAITGTGANTGELFF. This chain joins TRBV28 and TRBJ2-2; D might be TRBD1 or TRBD2, each matching 5 bases. This CDR3 is built from 15 residues. V lost 10 bases to trimming and J lost 2 bases, with 17 bases between them. In germline, CDR1 is MDHEN, CDR2 SYDVKM.

This chain links TRBV10-2 with TRBJ1-5; possibly TRBD1 for D (5 bases). V was clipped by 8 bases and J by 1 base, with 12 bases between them. The CDR3 runs 14 residues. From germline, CDR1 is WSHSY and CDR2 SAAADI. The CDR3 loop reads CASLGGTSNQPQHF. In DNA, the CDR3 is TGCGCCAGCCTTGGAGGGACCAGCAATCAGCCCCAGCATTTT.